A single TCR beta chain is shown here with its context. This clonotype came up many times. The clone's antigen remains unknown. Base qualities are not recorded, but no much larger clone differs from it by a single base. Between the V and J ends, shortened by 3 bases and 0 bases respectively, the junction contains 25 bases. The CDR3 sequence holds 20 residues, the cysteine and phenylalanine included. Of all the DNA, just the CDR3 is kept, 60 bases in frame from base 1. CDR1 MDHEN and CDR2 SYDVKM were looked up in the germline V gene. The time point label, read with the paper, signifies: newly diagnosed GD, antithyroid drugs for less than 3 months. For both TCR sequencing and RNA sequencing, RNA was extracted from PBMCs using TRIzol. The diagnosis of Graves' disease was made according to American Thyroid Association guidelines. Patients were recruited from an endocrinology department in Xi'an, China. Each patient gave approximately 8.8 milliliters of peripheral blood, collected in an EDTA anticoagulant tube. PBMCs were isolated by Ficoll Paque Plus density gradient separation without further T cell sorting. An Agilent 2100 Bioanalyzer and agarose gel were used to assess RNA quality, and a NanoDrop 2000 was used to measure RNA concentration.

The method was multiplex PCR. Sequencing was carried out with an Illumina HiSeq 4000. CDR3 regions were amplified by Arm-PCR with iRepertoire HTBI primers to construct TCR beta libraries. Gel purification was performed on PCR products prior to sequencing. In the paper's pipeline: A total of 62 TRBV and approximately 15 TRBJ segments were identified across samples and were used for gene usage analysis of CDR3 amino acid clonotypes. COPE and FqMerger were used to merge filtered high-quality paired reads into contigs. BLAST was used to align contigs to IMGT TRBV, TRBD and TRBJ reference genes, with CDR3 defined following IMGT. Any clonotype with a frequency above 0.1% was counted as a highly expanded clone. Shannon entropy was used to measure repertoire diversity, and the Gini coefficient was used to measure V-J evenness. A clonotype found in more than one individual was treated as public. The raw public data were reprocessed by TCRdb itself: fastp quality trimming at Q25, MiXCR clonotype calling, in-frame beta chains only. Rows with one shared CDR3 protein collapse into an entry with the most common genes and DNA. The V and J calls reflect TCRdb's pipeline rather than the authors' work. The sample contains hundreds of thousands of distinct CDR3 sequences, around 17% of them found a single time. Jointly, the top ten make up approximately 18% of the sample.

The data stem from a study of regulatory T cells in long-lasting Graves disease (dated by TCRdb to 2020 to 2023). Background on the whole study: Antithyroid drugs had been taken for less than 3 months by newly diagnosed Graves' disease patients. Persistent Graves' disease patients were compared with newly diagnosed Graves' disease patients by peripheral blood TCR sequencing and RNA sequencing. The study was registered as a clinical trial and conducted in China. A total of 35 or so samples were covered by TCR sequencing, comprising 13 persistent and around 20 newly diagnosed Graves' disease patients. The paper as a whole reports these results and caveats: Sequencing and analysis were limited to the TCR beta chain. The authors acknowledged the small sample size as a limitation that may reduce accuracy. Compared with newly diagnosed patients, patients with persistent Graves' disease had lower TCR Shannon entropy and fewer highly expanded clones, which suggests clonal expansion. Because the primary lesion, thyroid tissue, could not be accessed, the study looked at peripheral blood alone. A larger number of public clonotypes was shared among persistent patients (fewer than 3,000) than among newly diagnosed patients (around 870). Preferential use of TRBV28, TRBJ1-2 and TRBJ2-5 was observed in persistent disease, whereas TRBV20-1 and TRBJ2-1 were favored in newly diagnosed disease.

These data were also reused for a study on T cells in Graves' hyperthyroidism and ophthalmopathy. As that second paper reports: Graves' hyperthyroidism was defined as stable when no progression to ophthalmopathy occurred over 18 months of follow-up. The hyperthyroidism patients were between 18 and 65 years old and newly diagnosed, with a disease duration of less than 2 months. The study excluded patients with uncontrolled infections, other autoimmune diseases, pregnancy or lactation. Diagnoses relied on clinical symptoms, serum thyroxine and TRAb, thyroid ultrasound and orbital computed tomography. The first round of RT-PCR for the TCR CDR3 was performed with the HTBI primer set and the Qiagen OneStep RT-PCR kit. Most expanded thyroid clonotypes (frequency above 0.001) were also detected in blood, suggesting blood repertoires may reflect thyroid immune responses. A 13 V-J signature model separated ophthalmopathy from stable hyperthyroidism, with 87.88% sensitivity and roughly 81% specificity in cross-validation and 80%/75% in testing. During validation, the model predicted progression to ophthalmopathy a median of about 6.3 months ahead of onset, with around 70% sensitivity and 72.22% specificity. To identify distinguishing TCR V-J signatures, a discovery cohort of around 100 patients was used, comprising 43 with Graves' ophthalmopathy and some 60 with stable Graves' hyperthyroidism. Prospective prediction of ophthalmopathy was tested in an independent validation cohort of approximately 19 hyperthyroidism patients and 15 to 17 patients who later progressed to ophthalmopathy. The approximately 90 discovery patients were divided at random into training and test sets in a 7:3 ratio. In more than 5 Graves' hyperthyroidism patients, the study also compared T-cell repertoires from thyroid tissue with T-cell repertoires from blood. Once sampling was done, hyperthyroidism patients were given methimazole at a starting dose of 30 mg daily, whereas ophthalmopathy patients were given high-dose intravenous methylprednisolone. A second multiplex PCR round built the libraries, followed by size selection and purification. Paired-end sequencing of the libraries was performed with 100 bp reads on an Illumina HiSeq2000. Raw data were processed with SOAPnuke, discarding reads with adapters, uncalled bases, mean Phred below 15, or no exact constant-primer or identifier match. High-quality paired reads were merged with COPE v1.2.5, and unique nucleotide sequences were defined as clonotypes. Clonotypes were aligned to IMGT TRBV, TRBD and TRBJ reference segments using MiTCR v1.1. Only V-J combinations with frequency above 0.0001, covering 99% to 99.2% of repertoires, were analysed. A TCS score was defined as the ratio of F50 (clonal expansion) to E x V (chaos), with BLOSUM62-based TCRdist applied between CDR3 peptides within each V-J. Welch's t-statistics and random forest reduced approximately 520 V-J features to 10 to 15, which were used in a naive Bayes classifier (R e1071). Sample size was not statistically predetermined, and investigators were not blinded to group allocation. The paper reports TCR Vbeta CDR3 sequencing of 130 to 150 peripheral blood samples: 40 or so ophthalmopathy, roughly 80 hyperthyroidism and around 17 progressor patients.

In this chain, TRBV28 is recombined with TRBJ2-3, and TRBD1 may be the D gene, going by 5 matching bases. Here the sequenced sample was peripheral blood mononuclear cells (PBMCs), taken at new diagnosis, from a patient treated with antithyroid drugs. The source of this sequence is a woman aged 25 to 39 with Graves disease. Donor details come from another sample of the same person, matched by shared clones. The encoded CDR3 is CASSFATDWGDLPSTDTQYF. The sequenced DNA is TGTGCCAGCAGTTTCGCGACCGATTGGGGCGACCTTCCTAGCACAGATACGCAGTATTTT.